A selection of T cell receptor beta chains follows, all from one sample in a study of T cells after yellow fever vaccination. TCRdb ran MiXCR on the 5' RACE reads and lists one entry per CDR3 protein. This sample yields 310,000 or so distinct CDR3 sequences, of which about 6.6% are seen a single time; 18% belongs to the top ten. The source material was PBMCs, sampled roughly seven weeks after the first yellow fever vaccination. The origin of the receptors is a man aged 18-30 years who received the YFV17D yellow fever vaccine. CDR3s include the opening cysteine and the closing phenylalanine or tryptophan. The D gene is left open where the match is weak. Clone size is stated in some rows and not others, as once, few, many or a class when expanded.

d_gene	v_gene	abundance	j_gene	CDR3aa	CDR3nt
-	TRBV5-1	-	TRBJ2-3	CASSRGDSTSRDTQYF	TGCGCCAGCAGCCGGGGGGACAGCACTTCAAGGGATACGCAGTATTTT
TRBD1	TRBV7-9	-	TRBJ1-1	CASRRGQGTEAFF	TGTGCCAGCAGAAGAGGACAGGGAACTGAAGCTTTCTTT
-	TRBV5-1	many	TRBJ1-6	CASSLEGKDSPLHF	TGCGCCAGCAGCTTGGAGGGGAAGGATTCACCCCTCCACTTT
-	TRBV7-9	few	TRBJ1-1	CASSLAIDGLNTEAFF	TGTGCCAGCAGCTTAGCCATCGACGGTTTGAACACTGAAGCTTTCTTT
-	TRBV4-3	many	TRBJ1-2	CASSQEPDAGANYGYTF	TGCGCCAGCAGCCAAGAACCGGACGCGGGGGCTAACTATGGCTACACCTTC
TRBD2	TRBV12-3/TRBV12-4	-	TRBJ2-1	CASSSQLSGVIGEQFF	TGTGCCAGCAGTTCCCAGTTGAGCGGGGTCATAGGTGAGCAGTTCTTC
-	TRBV29-1	-	TRBJ2-1	CSVEGRGPYNEQFF	TGCAGCGTTGAGGGGAGGGGGCCCTACAATGAGCAGTTCTTC
-	TRBV6-5	-	TRBJ2-7	CASSYSGLTYEQYF	TGTGCCAGCAGTTACTCGGGGCTAACCTACGAGCAGTACTTC
-	TRBV5-6	few	TRBJ1-5	CASSFSRYLDQPQHF	TGTGCCAGCAGCTTTTCCCGGTATTTGGATCAGCCCCAGCATTTT
-	TRBV7-8	-	TRBJ1-5	CASSRTSSNQPQHF	TGTGCCAGCAGCAGAACCAGTAGCAATCAGCCCCAGCATTTT
TRBD1	TRBV6-2/TRBV6-3	few	TRBJ2-5	CASSYDGTGGLETQYF	TGTGCCAGCAGTTACGACGGGACAGGGGGCTTAGAGACCCAGTACTTC
-	TRBV20-1	-	TRBJ2-3	CSARTAARTDTQYF	TGCAGTGCTAGGACAGCCGCCCGCACAGATACGCAGTATTTT
TRBD1	TRBV10-2	many	TRBJ1-2	CASSYGTGRANYGYTF	TGCGCCAGCTCCTACGGGACAGGCCGAGCTAACTATGGCTACACCTTC
-	TRBV20-1	-	TRBJ1-1	CSARVPGFMNTEAFF	TGCAGTGCTAGAGTTCCTGGGTTCATGAACACTGAAGCTTTCTTT
-	TRBV18	-	TRBJ2-7	CASLLDSGPGEQYF	TGTGCCAGCTTACTGGACTCGGGCCCGGGCGAGCAGTACTTC
-	TRBV2	once	TRBJ1-3	CASRVRQCQASSGNTIYF	TGTGCCAGCAGGGTAAGACAGTGCCAGGCGAGCTCTGGAAACACCATATATTTT
-	TRBV30	few	TRBJ1-1	CAWSVTGVKTEAFF	TGTGCCTGGAGTGTGACAGGAGTGAAGACTGAAGCTTTCTTT
-	TRBV10-3	-	TRBJ2-3	CAISESLGGQYF	TGTGCCATCAGTGAGTCTTTAGGGGGGCAGTATTTT
TRBD1	TRBV18	-	TRBJ1-5	CASSRQWTGGMEQPQHF	TGTGCCAGCTCACGCCAATGGACAGGGGGCATGGAACAGCCCCAGCATTTT
-	TRBV6-2/TRBV6-3	-	TRBJ1-1	CATSGSGTEAFF	TGTGCCACATCAGGGAGTGGCACTGAAGCTTTCTTT
TRBD1	TRBV7-2	few	TRBJ1-2	CASSLNRDRGLEYGYTF	TGTGCCAGCAGCCTTAACCGGGACAGGGGGCTGGAGTATGGCTACACCTTC
-	TRBV6-2/TRBV6-3	-	TRBJ2-7	CASCRTPDSGEQYF	TGTGCCAGCTGCCGTACTCCGGACTCAGGCGAGCAGTACTTC
TRBD1	TRBV11-1	few	TRBJ1-1	CASRSWTGGGTEAFF	TGTGCCAGCCGCTCGTGGACAGGGGGTGGGACTGAAGCTTTCTTT
TRBD1	TRBV30	-	TRBJ2-3	CAWFSVGQGASDTQYF	TGTGCCTGGTTCAGCGTGGGACAGGGGGCATCAGATACGCAGTATTTT